This T cell receptor beta chain appears in the sequencing data of a study of blood T cell repertoires in COVID-19. Study details: Sites across the United States, Italy and Spain contributed samples from acute and convalescent COVID-19. T cells, B-cell-depleted T cells, or PBMCs supplied cDNA or gDNA.

Original methodology: Amplification of reference gene primers provided the estimated nucleated cell counts. Produced via immunoSEQ multiplex PCR; TCRdb's table is partial and in-frame only. V, J and clone size are those of that table, while D and trimming were read from the DNA. The data show about 25,000 clones, about 89% seen once. This CDR3 spans 15 amino acids. CDR1 KGHDR and CDR2 SFDVKD come from the germline V gene. V shed 3 bases and J 2 bases; nucleotides not matched to a gene: 2. This TCR was sampled from a man aged 45 to 65 with active COVID-19. The sequenced sample consisted of peripheral blood. The V and J genes are TRBV24-1 and TRBJ2-1; 8 bases fit TRBD1. The CDR3 spells CATSDPGGAYNEQFF. CDR3 sequence (DNA): TGTGCCACCAGTGATCCAGGGGGCGCCTACAATGAGCAGTTCTTC.